Below, 12 T cell receptor beta chains from the same sample are listed, as sequenced in a study of neurological immune-mediated disorders. TCRdb re-called the 5' RACE reads with MiXCR, one entry per CDR3 protein. The sample shows 20,000 to 30,000 distinct CDR3 sequences, over 10% of them seen only once. The sample comprised PBMCs. These receptors were collected from a woman aged 40 to 50 with HTLV-1-associated myelopathy (HAM/TSP).

In its sample, this clonotype was seen many times. The V gene is TRBV3-1, the J gene TRBJ2-5, with D uncertain. V lost 1 base and J lost 2, with 5 bases in between. Germline V gene lookup returns CDR1 LGHDT and CDR2 YNNKEL (reference sequence). The CDR3 totals 13 residues. CDR3 amino acids: CASSQGRQETQYF. CDR3 DNA sequence: TGTGCCAGCAGCCAAGGACGGCAAGAGACCCAGTACTTC.

Ten or more counts support this clonotype. This chain joins TRBV5-6 and TRBJ2-1; maybe TRBD1 (5 bases). The V end lost 0 bases, the J end lost 2 bases, and 9 bases lay between the germline ends. Per germline, CDR1 SGHDT and CDR2 YYEEEE. The CDR3 totals 15 residues. The CDR3 is CASSLGRAAYNEQFF. For the CDR3, the DNA is TGTGCCAGCAGCTTGGGCAGGGCGGCCTACAATGAGCAGTTCTTC. Looking up the rest from reference TRBV5-6 and TRBJ2-1 gives the full variable domain: DAGVTQSPTHLIKTRGQQVTLRCSPKSGHDTVSWYQQALGQGPQFIFQYYEEEERQRGNFPDRFSGHQFPNYSSELNVNALLLGDSALYLCASSLGRAAYNEQFFGPGTRLTVL.

This clonotype occurred many times. The V gene is TRBV5-6, the J gene TRBJ1-5, with 8 bases lining up with TRBD1. V shed 3 bases and J 1 base; nucleotides not matched to a gene: 0. CDR3 length: 14 residues. Per germline, CDR1 SGHDT and CDR2 YYEEEE. The CDR3 DNA follows: TGTGCCAGCAGCTGGGACAGGAGCAATCAGCCCCAGCATTTT. Its protein is CASSWDRSNQPQHF.

Ten or more counts support this clonotype. The chain is built from TRBV10-3 and TRBJ1-4; TRBD1 agrees at 10 bases. The CDR3 extends over 14 amino acids. With V trimmed by 6 bases and J by 7 bases, 5 bases remained unmatched. Germline lookup yields CDR1 ENHRY and CDR2 SYGVKD. The CDR3 DNA is TGTGCCATCAGCCCCGGGACAGGGGTTGAAAAACTGTTTTTT. Its translation is CAISPGTGVEKLFF.

The CDR3 sequence is CASKAGGLQETQYF. CDR3 sequence (DNA): TGTGCCAGCAAAGCAGGGGGGTTACAAGAGACCCAGTACTTC. This chain links TRBV12-3 or TRBV12-4 with TRBJ2-5; maybe TRBD1 (7 bases). Trimming left V 7 bases short and J 2 bases short, with 14 bases between. The CDR3 contains 14 residues.

This clonotype appeared many times. The chain links TRBV3-1 to TRBJ1-5; D is unclear. This CDR3 spans 13 amino acids. Trimming took 0 bases from V and 3 from J, leaving 3 bases between them. Germline CDR1 is LGHDT and CDR2 is YNNKEL (reference sequence). The chain's CDR3 is CASSQDNNQPQHF. The CDR3 region has the DNA TGTGCCAGCAGCCAAGACAACAATCAGCCCCAGCATTTT.

This clonotype came up many times. The chain links TRBV2 to TRBJ2-4; TRBD1 aligns across 9 bases. The CDR3 sequence is 14 residues long. The germline CDR1 and CDR2 sequences are SNHLY and FYNNEI. V lost 7 bases to trimming and J lost 7 bases; unmatched junction nucleotides: 8. CDR3: CASKEGTGFNIQYF. CDR3 bases: TGTGCCAGCAAGGAGGGGACAGGGTTTAACATTCAGTACTTC. Complete variable domain (other parts from reference TRBV2 and TRBJ2-4): EPEVTQTPSHQVTQMGQEVILRCVPISNHLYFYWYRQILGQKVEFLVSFYNNEISEKSEIFDDQFSVERPDGSNFTLKIRSTKLEDSAMYFCASKEGTGFNIQYFGAGTRLSVL.

This clonotype came up many times. The chain joins TRBV12-3 or TRBV12-4 to TRBJ1-2; D is ambiguous. The CDR3 length is 13 residues. Trimming shortened V by 3 bases and J by 4 bases, and 9 bases separated the two germline ends. The CDR3, as DNA: TGTGCCAGCAGTTTTAGCAGATCCTATGGCTACACCTTC. This translates into CASSFSRSYGYTF.

At least ten counts were recorded for this clonotype. The chain recombines TRBV5-1 with TRBJ2-7, with D possibly TRBD2 on 5 matching bases. This CDR3 has 14 amino acids. From germline, CDR1 is SGHRS and CDR2 YFSETQ. Trimming took off 3 bases at V and 3 bases at J, with 13 bases between the two ends. This chain's CDR3 is CASSSGLINYEQYF. CDR3 coding DNA: TGCGCCAGCAGCTCCGGACTTATTAACTACGAGCAGTACTTC.

This clonotype was recorded at least ten times. J is TRBJ1-2 and V is TRBV14; 8 bases agree with TRBD1. The ends lost 4 bases at V and 4 bases at J; junction bases unmatched: 11. Germline-derived CDR1 and CDR2 are SGHDN and FVKESK. This CDR3 region has 16 residues. The CDR3 spells CASSRSGQGGIYGYTF. CDR3 coding DNA: TGTGCCAGCAGCCGCTCCGGACAGGGTGGGATCTATGGCTACACCTTC.

Many counts were recorded for this clonotype. The V and J genes are TRBV7-2 and TRBJ2-1, with TRBD1 matching 9 bases. The length of the CDR3 is 16 residues. The germline gives CDR1 SGHTA, CDR2 FQGNSA. V was clipped by 4 bases and J by 0 bases; unmatched bases: 4. The CDR3 nucleotides read TGTGCCAGCAGCTCGCTGACAGGGGGCTCCTACAATGAGCAGTTCTTC. It specifies CASSSLTGGSYNEQFF.

This clonotype appeared many times. This chain joins TRBV7-2 and TRBJ2-5, with D perhaps matching TRBD2 (7 bases). Germline V gene data show CDR1 as SGHTA and CDR2 as FQGNSA. The V and J ends lost 3 bases and 3 bases respectively, with 14 bases between them. The CDR3 spans 15 residues. The CDR3 DNA sequence: TGTGCCAGCAGCTTTGCCGGGGGGCCCGAAGAGACCCAGTACTTC. Translating it yields CASSFAGGPEETQYF.